These 9 T cell receptor beta chains share one sample of origin, sequenced in a study of blood T cell repertoires in COVID-19. Using immunoSEQ multiplex PCR, the repertoire was profiled, and TCRdb retains in-frame clones only, with some absent. The profile shows about 88,000 clones, 75% to 90% of them singletons. The sequenced sample was peripheral blood. Receptors were obtained from a human donor in a cohort sampled during active COVID-19.

The CDR3 is CASSFDEQFF. CDR3 DNA: TGTGCCAGCAGTTTCGATGAGCAGTTCTTC. The chain uses TRBV28 and TRBJ2-1; D gene uncertain. CDR3 size: 10 residues. Germline V gene lookup returns CDR1 MDHEN and CDR2 SYDVKM. The germline V and J ends were trimmed by 3 bases and 8 bases, with 2 bases remaining between them.

This clone has a single count. This chain links TRBV5-5 with TRBJ1-1; 8 bases fit TRBD1. The CDR3 runs 19 residues. V dropped 0 bases and J dropped 1; count of bases not matched to a gene: 14. CDR1 is SGHKS and CDR2 is YYEKEE in the germline V gene (reference sequence). CDR3 sequence (DNA): TGTGCCAGCAGCTTGGGACTAAGGCAGGGGGCGACCCAGAACACTGAAGCTTTCTTT. Translation gives CASSLGLRQGATQNTEAFF.

In DNA, the CDR3 is TGTGCCAGCAGCGATAGGACAGGGTTAACCTACGAGCAGTACTTC. It specifies CASSDRTGLTYEQYF. This chain links TRBV7-2 with TRBJ2-7, with 8 bases fitting TRBD1. Germline trimming cut 5 bases from V and 2 bases from J; bases unmatched to any gene: 8. The CDR3 contains 15 residues. The germline V gene encodes CDR1 SGHTA and CDR2 FQGNSA.

The chain has TRBV28 and TRBJ2-7, with 9 bases lining up with TRBD1. V gave up 6 bases and J gave up 3 bases; unmatched junction bases: 9. CDR1 and CDR2 from the germline V gene are MDHEN and SYDVKM. This CDR3 is built from 15 residues. DNA of the CDR3: TGTGCCAGCAGACAACAGGGGGCGATTGTCTACGAGCAGTACTTC. As protein: CASRQQGAIVYEQYF.

This clone was counted only a few times. The chain couples TRBV2 to TRBJ2-3, with TRBD1 identical over 9 bases. Trimming removed 5 bases from V and 3 bases from J; junction bases left unmatched: 6. Germline V lookup: CDR1 SNHLY, CDR2 FYNNEI. The CDR3 is made up of 15 amino acids. The CDR3 spells CASSLDRGGTDTQYF. In DNA form, the CDR3 reads TGTGCCAGCAGTCTGGACAGGGGTGGAACAGATACGCAGTATTTT.

The rearrangement links TRBV19 to TRBJ1-2, with 11 bases matching TRBD1. Looked up from germline, CDR1 is LNHDA and CDR2 is SQIVND (reference sequence). V shed 5 bases and J 2 bases; nucleotides not matched to a gene: 7. The CDR3 is 16 amino acids. The CDR3 DNA reads as TGTGCCAGTAGTGTCACCGGGACAGGGGGAAACTATGGCTACACCTTC. It codes for CASSVTGTGGNYGYTF.

The chain is built from TRBV11-1 and TRBJ2-7; 11 nucleotides match TRBD1. CDR3 length: 13 amino acids. J gave up 6 bases and V 6 bases, and 4 bases lay outside the gene matches. CDR1 and CDR2 from the germline V gene are SGHAT and FQDESV (reference sequence). CDR3: CASSWGTGGEQYF. CDR3 nucleotide sequence: TGTGCCAGCAGTTGGGGGACAGGGGGCGAGCAGTACTTC.

In DNA form, the CDR3 reads TGTGCCAGCTCACCGGTTAGCGAGACCCAGTACTTC. It specifies CASSPVSETQYF. The V gene is TRBV18, the J gene TRBJ2-5; D remains unclear. CDR1 is KGHSH and CDR2 is LQKENI in the germline V gene. V was shortened by 3 bases and J by 5 bases, with 7 bases between the two germline ends. The CDR3 loop spans 12 amino acids. The variable domain in full, completed from reference TRBV18 and TRBJ2-5, reads NAGVMQNPRHLVRRRGQEARLRCSPMKGHSHVYWYRQLPEEGLKFMVYLQKENIIDESGMPKERFSAEFPKEGPSILRIQQVVRGDSAAYFCASSPVSETQYFGPGTRLLVL.

The V gene is TRBV20-1, the J gene TRBJ2-1, with 7 bases that match TRBD1. This CDR3 region has 11 residues. V lost 5 bases and J lost 5; bases outside the gene matches: 0. In germline, CDR1 is DFQATT, CDR2 SNEGSKA (reference sequence). CDR3 DNA: TGCAGTGCTGACAGGGACAATGAGCAGTTCTTC. This gives the protein CSADRDNEQFF.